The T cell receptor (beta chain) under discussion was sequenced for a study of blood T cell repertoires in COVID-19. Overall study: The study drew acute and convalescent COVID-19 samples from the United States, Italy and Spain.

The CDR3 length is 13 residues. Germline V gene data show CDR1 as LNHDA and CDR2 as SQIVND (reference sequence). V lost 8 bases, J lost 8 bases, and 1 base stayed unmatched. Per the original methods: Quantification of nucleated cells was approximated via reference gene primer amplification. Using immunoSEQ multiplex PCR, the repertoire was profiled, and TCRdb retains in-frame clones only, with some absent. From that table come the V and J calls and clone size; the DNA was used to work out D and trimming. In the table there are 300,000 to 350,000 clones, approximately 89% of which are singletons. While infection was still active, Seattle patients were enrolled and then followed longitudinally.

The origin of this receptor is a woman aged 55-69 years with COVID-19, enrolled during active disease. This chain uses TRBV19 with TRBJ2-1; 15 nucleotides agree with TRBD2. Sample: peripheral blood. Here the CDR3 DNA reads TGTGCCAGTGGACTAGCGGGGGGGCATGAGCAGTTCTTC. It yields the protein CASGLAGGHEQFF.